Presented here are 4 T cell receptor beta chains from one specimen sequenced in a study of T-cell reconstitution after alpha-beta-depleted transplantation in children. The library targeted TCRbeta and was prepared with unique molecular identifiers. TCRdb reprocessed the PCR reads with MiXCR, giving one entry per CDR3 protein. The sample carries under 150,000 distinct CDR3 sequences, roughly 9.7% recorded once. The sequenced sample was PBMCs, mostly from graft donor cells, obtained 180 days after TCRalphabeta/CD19-depleted stem cell transplant. These receptors all stem from a girl less than two years old who had a stem cell transplant for combined immunodeficiency, so the T cells may come from the graft donor.

This clonotype appeared a few times. The chain uses TRBV5-4 and TRBJ2-7; no definite D call. Germline CDR1 SGHNT, CDR2 YYREEE (reference sequence). The CDR3 extends over 13 amino acids. Trimming pared 2 bases from V and 4 bases from J, leaving 10 bases between. The DNA for the CDR3 is TGTGCCAGCAGCTTTCCTGGGGATTACGAGCAGTACTTC. It is translated as CASSFPGDYEQYF.

Only a few counts were recorded for this clonotype. The rearrangement links TRBV29-1 to TRBJ2-3, with D perhaps TRBD1 (5 bases). The CDR3 sequence is 13 residues long. CDR1 and CDR2 (germline): SQVTM, ANQGSEA. Trimming left V 5 bases short and J 1 base short, with 10 bases between. This CDR3 reads CSVTGRGTDTQYF. CDR3 in DNA: TGCAGCGTTACAGGACGGGGCACAGATACGCAGTATTTT.

Many counts were recorded for this clonotype. The V and J genes are TRBV20-1 and TRBJ2-4, with D possibly TRBD2 on 5 matching bases. V lost 6 bases to trimming and J lost 5 bases, with 8 bases between them. CDR1 DFQATT and CDR2 SNEGSKA come from the germline V gene (reference sequence). The CDR3 sequence is 11 residues long. CDR3 sequence: CSAGLENIQYF. CDR3 coding DNA: TGCAGTGCCGGACTGGAAAACATTCAGTACTTC.

At least ten counts were recorded for this clonotype. The chain combines TRBV10-2 with TRBJ2-5; 8 nucleotides match TRBD2. Germline CDR1 and CDR2: WSHSY and SAAADI. The V gene end was trimmed by 5 bases and the J gene end by 7 bases; junction bases not matched to a gene: 9. The CDR3 has 14 residues. The CDR3 here is CASSTGTRRGTQYF. The CDR3 DNA reads as TGCGCCAGCAGTACCGGGACTAGGAGGGGGACCCAGTACTTC.